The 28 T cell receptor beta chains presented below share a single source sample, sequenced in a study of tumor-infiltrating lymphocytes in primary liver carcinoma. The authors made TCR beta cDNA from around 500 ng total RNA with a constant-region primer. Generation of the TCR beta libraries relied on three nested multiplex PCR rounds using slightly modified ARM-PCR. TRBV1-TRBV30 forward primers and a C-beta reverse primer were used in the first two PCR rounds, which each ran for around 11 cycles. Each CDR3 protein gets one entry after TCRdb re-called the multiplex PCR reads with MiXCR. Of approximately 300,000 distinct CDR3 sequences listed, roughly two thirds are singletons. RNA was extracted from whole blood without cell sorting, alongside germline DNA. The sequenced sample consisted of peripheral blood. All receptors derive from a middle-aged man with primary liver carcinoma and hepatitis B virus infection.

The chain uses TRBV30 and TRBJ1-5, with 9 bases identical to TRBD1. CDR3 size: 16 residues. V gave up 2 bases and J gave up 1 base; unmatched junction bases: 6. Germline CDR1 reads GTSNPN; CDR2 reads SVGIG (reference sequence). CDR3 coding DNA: TGTGCCTGGAGTCCCCGACAGGGGGTGAGCAATCAGCCCCAGCATTTT. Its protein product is CAWSPRQGVSNQPQHF.

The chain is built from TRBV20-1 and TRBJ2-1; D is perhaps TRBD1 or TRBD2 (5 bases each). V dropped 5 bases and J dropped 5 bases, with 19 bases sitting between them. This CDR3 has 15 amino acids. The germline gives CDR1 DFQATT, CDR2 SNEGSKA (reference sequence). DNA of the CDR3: TGCAGTGCTGTACCCGGGACCAGCCGACACAATGAGCAGTTCTTC. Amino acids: CSAVPGTSRHNEQFF.

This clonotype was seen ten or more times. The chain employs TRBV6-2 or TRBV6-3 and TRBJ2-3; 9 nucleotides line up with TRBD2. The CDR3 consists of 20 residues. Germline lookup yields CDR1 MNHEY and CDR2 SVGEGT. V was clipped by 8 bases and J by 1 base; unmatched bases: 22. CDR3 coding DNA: TGTGCCAGCCTACTAGGCCCTAGCGGGAACGTCCCCCCTGGCACAGATACGCAGTATTTT. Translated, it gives CASLLGPSGNVPPGTDTQYF.

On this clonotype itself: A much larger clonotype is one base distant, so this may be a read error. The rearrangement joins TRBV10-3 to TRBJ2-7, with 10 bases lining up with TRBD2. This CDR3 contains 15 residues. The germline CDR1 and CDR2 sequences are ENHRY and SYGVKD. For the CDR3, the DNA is TGTGCCATCAGTGCGCTAGCGGGAGCCTCCTACGAGCAGCACTTC. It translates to CAISALAGASYEQHF.

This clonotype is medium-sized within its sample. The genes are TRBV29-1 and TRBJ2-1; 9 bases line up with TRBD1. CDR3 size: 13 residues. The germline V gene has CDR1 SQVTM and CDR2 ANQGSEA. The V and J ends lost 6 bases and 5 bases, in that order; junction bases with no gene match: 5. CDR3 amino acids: CSVSRDRDNEQFF. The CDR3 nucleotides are TGCAGCGTCTCCCGGGACAGGGACAATGAGCAGTTCTTC.

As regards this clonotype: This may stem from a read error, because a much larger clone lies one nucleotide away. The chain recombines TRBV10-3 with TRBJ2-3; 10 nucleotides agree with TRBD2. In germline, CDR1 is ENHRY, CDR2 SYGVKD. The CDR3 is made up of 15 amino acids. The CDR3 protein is CAIGESGRAGDTQYF. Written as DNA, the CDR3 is TGTGCCATCGGTGAAAGCGGGAGGGCCGGAGATACGCAGTATTTT.

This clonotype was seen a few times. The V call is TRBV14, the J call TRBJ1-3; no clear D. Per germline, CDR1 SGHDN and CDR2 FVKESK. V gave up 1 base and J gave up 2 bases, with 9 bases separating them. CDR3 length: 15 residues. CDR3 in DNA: TGTGCCAGCAGCCAAGGAACCTCAGCTGGAAACACCATATATTTT. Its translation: CASSQGTSAGNTIYF. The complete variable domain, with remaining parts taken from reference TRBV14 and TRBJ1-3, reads EAGVTQFPSHSVIEKGQTVTLRCDPISGHDNLYWYRRVMGKEIKFLLHFVKESKQDESGMPNNRFLAERTGGTYSTLKVQPAELEDSGVYFCASSQGTSAGNTIYFGEGSWLTVV.

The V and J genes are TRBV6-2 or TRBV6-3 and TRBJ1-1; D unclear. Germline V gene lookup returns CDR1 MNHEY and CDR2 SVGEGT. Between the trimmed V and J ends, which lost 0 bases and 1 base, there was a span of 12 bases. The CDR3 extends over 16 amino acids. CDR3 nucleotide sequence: TGTGCCAGCAGTTACTCGATATACAAAAAGAACACTGAAGCTTTCTTT. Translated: CASSYSIYKKNTEAFF.

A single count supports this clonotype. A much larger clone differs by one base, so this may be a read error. Here the CDR3 DNA reads TGTGCCAGCAGAGAGAGGACTAGAGGGCACAATGAGCAGCTCTTC. It encodes CASRERTRGHNEQLF. The rearrangement joins TRBV6-5 to TRBJ2-1; 7 nucleotides match TRBD2. The CDR3 sequence is 15 residues long. CDR1 and CDR2 (germline): MNHEY, SVGAGI.

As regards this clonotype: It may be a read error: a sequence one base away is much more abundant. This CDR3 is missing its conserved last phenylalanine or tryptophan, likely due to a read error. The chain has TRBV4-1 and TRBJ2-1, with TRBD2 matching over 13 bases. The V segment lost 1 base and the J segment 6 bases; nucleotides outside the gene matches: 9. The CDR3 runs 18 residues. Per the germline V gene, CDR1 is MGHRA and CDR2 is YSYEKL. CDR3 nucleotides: TGCGCCAGCAGCCAAGCTCACCCAGGGACTAGCGGGATCAATGAGCAGTTCTTA. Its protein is CASSQAHPGTSGINEQFL.

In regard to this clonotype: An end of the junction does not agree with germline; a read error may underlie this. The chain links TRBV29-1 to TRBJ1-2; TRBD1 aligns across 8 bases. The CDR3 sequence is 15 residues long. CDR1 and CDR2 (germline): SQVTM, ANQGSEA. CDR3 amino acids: CRVETGVNLQVGYTF. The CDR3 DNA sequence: TGCAGAGTTGAGACAGGGGTCAATCTCCAGGTTGGCTACACCTTC.

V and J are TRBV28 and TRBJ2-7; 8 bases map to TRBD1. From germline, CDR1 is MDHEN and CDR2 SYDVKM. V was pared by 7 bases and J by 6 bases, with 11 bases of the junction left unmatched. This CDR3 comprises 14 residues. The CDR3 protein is CASTFGDRGSEQYF. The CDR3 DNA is TGTGCCAGCACTTTCGGAGACAGGGGTTCCGAGCAGTACTTC.

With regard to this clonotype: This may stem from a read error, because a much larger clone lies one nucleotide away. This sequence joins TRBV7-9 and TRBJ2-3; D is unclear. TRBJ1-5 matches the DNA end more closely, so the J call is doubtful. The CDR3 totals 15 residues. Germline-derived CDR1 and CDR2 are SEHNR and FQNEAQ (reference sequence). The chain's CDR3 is CASSERELRTDTQHF. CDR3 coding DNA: TGTGCCAGCAGCGAGCGGGAGCTACGCACAGATACGCAGCATTTT.

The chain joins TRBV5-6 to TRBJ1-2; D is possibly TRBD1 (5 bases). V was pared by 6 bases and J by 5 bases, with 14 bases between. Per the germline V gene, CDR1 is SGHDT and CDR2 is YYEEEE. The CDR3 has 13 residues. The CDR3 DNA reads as TGTGCCAGCACCAACCGGGACGCTTATGGCTACACCTTC. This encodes CASTNRDAYGYTF.

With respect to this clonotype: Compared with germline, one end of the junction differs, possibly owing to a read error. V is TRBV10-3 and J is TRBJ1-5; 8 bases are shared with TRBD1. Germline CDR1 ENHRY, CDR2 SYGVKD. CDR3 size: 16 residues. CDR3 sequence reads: CATSGQGPGGNQPQHF. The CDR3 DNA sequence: TGTGCCACCAGTGGACAGGGCCCGGGGGGCAATCAGCCCCAGCATTTT.

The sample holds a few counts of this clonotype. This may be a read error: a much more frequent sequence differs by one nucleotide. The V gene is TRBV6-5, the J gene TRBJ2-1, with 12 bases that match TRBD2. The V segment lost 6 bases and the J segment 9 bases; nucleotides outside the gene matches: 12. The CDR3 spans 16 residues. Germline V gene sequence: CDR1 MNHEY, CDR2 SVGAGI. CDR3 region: CASSPRTSGTKGEQFF. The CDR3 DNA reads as TGTGCCAGCAGCCCTAGGACTAGCGGGACCAAGGGTGAGCAGTTCTTC.

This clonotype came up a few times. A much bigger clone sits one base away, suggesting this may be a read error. CDR3 nucleotide sequence: TGTGCCAGCAGACCGATAGTGAACACTGAAGCTTTCTTT. It translates to CASRPIVNTEAFF. This chain uses TRBV12-3 or TRBV12-4 with TRBJ1-1; no firm D call. The CDR3 has 13 amino acids. Deletions cut 6 bases from V and 0 bases from J, with 8 bases between.

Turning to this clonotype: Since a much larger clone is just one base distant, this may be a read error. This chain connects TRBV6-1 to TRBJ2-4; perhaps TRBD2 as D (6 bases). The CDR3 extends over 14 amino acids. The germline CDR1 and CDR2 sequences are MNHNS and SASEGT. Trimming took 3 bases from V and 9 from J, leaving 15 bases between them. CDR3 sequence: CASSDGTPRVIQYF. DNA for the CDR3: TGTGCCAGCAGTGACGGGACTCCTCGGGTCATTCAGTACTTC.

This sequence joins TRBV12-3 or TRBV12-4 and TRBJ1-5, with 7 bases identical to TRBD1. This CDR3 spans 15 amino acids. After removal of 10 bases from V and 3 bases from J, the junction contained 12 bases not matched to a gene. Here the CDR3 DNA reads TGTGCCAACAGGGAACAGGGGCCGACCAATCAGCCCCAGCATTTT. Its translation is CANREQGPTNQPQHF.

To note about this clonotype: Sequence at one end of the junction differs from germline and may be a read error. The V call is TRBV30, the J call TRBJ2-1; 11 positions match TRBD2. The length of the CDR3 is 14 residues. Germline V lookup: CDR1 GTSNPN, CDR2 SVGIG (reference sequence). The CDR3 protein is CAWAGLAVDNEQLF. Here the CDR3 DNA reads TGTGCCTGGGCGGGACTAGCGGTCGACAATGAGCAGCTCTTC.

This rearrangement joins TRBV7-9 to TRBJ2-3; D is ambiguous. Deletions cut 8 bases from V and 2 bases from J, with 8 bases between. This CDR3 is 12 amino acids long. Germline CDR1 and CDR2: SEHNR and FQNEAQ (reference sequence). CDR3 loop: CASVKTTDTQYF. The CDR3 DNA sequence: TGTGCCAGCGTAAAGACCACAGATACGCAGTATTTT.

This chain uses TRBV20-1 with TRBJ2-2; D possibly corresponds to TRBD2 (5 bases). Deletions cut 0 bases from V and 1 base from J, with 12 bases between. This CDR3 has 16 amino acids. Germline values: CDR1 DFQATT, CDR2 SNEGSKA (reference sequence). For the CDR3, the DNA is TGCAGTGCTAGAGATCCTGCCCGGGGGAACACCGGGGAGCTGTTTTTT. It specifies CSARDPARGNTGELFF.

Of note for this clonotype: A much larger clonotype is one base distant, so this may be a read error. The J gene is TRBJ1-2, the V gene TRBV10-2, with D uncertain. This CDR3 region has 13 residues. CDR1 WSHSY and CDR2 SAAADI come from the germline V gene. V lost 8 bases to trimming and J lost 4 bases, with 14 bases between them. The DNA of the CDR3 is TGCGCCAGCGGAGGTGGACTCAGCTATGGCTACACCTTC. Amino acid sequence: CASGGGLSYGYTF.

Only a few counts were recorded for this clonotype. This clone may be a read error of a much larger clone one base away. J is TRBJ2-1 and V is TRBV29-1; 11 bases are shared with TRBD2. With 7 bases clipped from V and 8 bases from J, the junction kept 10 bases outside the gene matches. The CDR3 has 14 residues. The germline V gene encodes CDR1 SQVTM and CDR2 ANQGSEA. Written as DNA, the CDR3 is TGCAGCGGTTTCGGGACTAGCGGAGTGGATGAGCAGTTCTTC. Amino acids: CSGFGTSGVDEQFF.

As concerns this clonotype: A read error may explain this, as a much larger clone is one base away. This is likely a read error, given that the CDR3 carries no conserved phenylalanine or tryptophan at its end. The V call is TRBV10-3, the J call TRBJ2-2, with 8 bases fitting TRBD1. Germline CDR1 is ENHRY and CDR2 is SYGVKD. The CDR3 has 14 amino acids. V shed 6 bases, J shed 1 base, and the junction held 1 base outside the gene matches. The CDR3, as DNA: TGTGCCATCAGGGGGACAGGGAACACCGGGGAGCTGTTTTAT. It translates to CAIRGTGNTGELFY.

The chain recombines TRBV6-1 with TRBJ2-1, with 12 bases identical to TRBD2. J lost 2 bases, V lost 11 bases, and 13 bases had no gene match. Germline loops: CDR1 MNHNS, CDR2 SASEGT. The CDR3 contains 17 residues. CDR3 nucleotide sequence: TGTGCCGACAGTGAACGATCTAGCGGGAGGGCCTACAATGAGCAGTTCTTC. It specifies CADSERSSGRAYNEQFF.

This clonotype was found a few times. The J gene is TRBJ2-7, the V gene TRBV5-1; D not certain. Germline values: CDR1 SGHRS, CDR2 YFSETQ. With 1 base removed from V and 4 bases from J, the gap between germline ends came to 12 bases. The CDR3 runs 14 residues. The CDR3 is CASSLMNSQYEQYF. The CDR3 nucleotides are TGCGCCAGCAGCTTGATGAACTCTCAGTACGAGCAGTACTTC.

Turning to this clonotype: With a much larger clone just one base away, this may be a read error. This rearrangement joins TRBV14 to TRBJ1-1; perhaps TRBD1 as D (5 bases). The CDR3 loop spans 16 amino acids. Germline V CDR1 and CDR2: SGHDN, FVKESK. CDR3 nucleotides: TGTGCCAGCAGCCAAGACTTGGGGCGTGGCGGCACTGAAGTTTTCTTT. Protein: CASSQDLGRGGTEVFF. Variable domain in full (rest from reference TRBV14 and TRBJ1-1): EAGVTQFPSHSVIEKGQTVTLRCDPISGHDNLYWYRRVMGKEIKFLLHFVKESKQDESGMPNNRFLAERTGGTYSTLKVQPAELEDSGVYFCASSQDLGRGGTEVFFGQGTRLTVV.